Listed here are 10 T cell receptor beta chains from one sample, sequenced in a study of T-cell memory formation after mild COVID-19. MiXCR, applied by TCRdb to the 5' RACE reads, yields one record per CDR3 protein. The data hold fewer than 250,000 distinct CDR3 sequences, with 27% observed a single time. The sample comprised PBMCs or a T cell subset sorted from them (not recorded which). These receptors came from an adult woman who had mild COVID-19 (a few samples of this study predate the infection). Cell type and time point are not known.

This clonotype was observed a few times. The genes are TRBV15 and TRBJ2-1; 7 bases match TRBD2. V was clipped by 3 bases and J by 8 bases; unmatched bases: 7. The germline gives CDR1 LNHNV, CDR2 YYDKDF (reference sequence). The CDR3 contains 14 residues. The CDR3 loop is CATSRAAGVDEQFF. In DNA form, the CDR3 reads TGTGCCACCAGCAGGGCCGCGGGGGTTGATGAGCAGTTCTTC.

This clonotype was seen a handful of times. The chain uses TRBV6-1 and TRBJ1-2; D gene uncertain. The V gene's germline CDR1 is MNHNS and CDR2 SASEGT. Trimming left V 7 bases short and J 4 bases short, with 13 bases between. CDR3 length: 13 amino acids. The CDR3 DNA reads TGTGCCAGCACGAGGCAGAGCCTCTATGGCTACACCTTC. Protein sequence: CASTRQSLYGYTF.

Here the CDR3 DNA reads TGTGCCAGCAGAGCGCAGGGGCTTAACACTGAAGCTTTCTTT. Translating gives CASRAQGLNTEAFF. The genes are TRBV6-4 and TRBJ1-1, with D possibly matching TRBD1 (6 bases). This CDR3 has 14 amino acids. Trimming left V 6 bases short and J 2 bases short, with 13 bases between. CDR1 and CDR2 (germline): MRHNA, SNTAGT.

This clonotype was found a few times. The gene calls are TRBV11-2 and TRBJ2-1; TRBD1 or TRBD2 may be the D gene (7 bases each). Trimming cost V 0 bases and J 8 bases, with 14 bases left between them. In germline, CDR1 is SGHAT, CDR2 FQNNGV. This CDR3 has 15 residues. The CDR3 protein is CASSLEARGGDEQFF. The CDR3 nucleotides are TGTGCCAGCAGCTTAGAAGCCAGGGGGGGAGATGAGCAGTTCTTC.

The CDR3 region has the DNA TGTGCCAGCAGCTCGTCCCGGGACAGGGGGCACGGCTACACCTTC. Its protein is CASSSSRDRGHGYTF. V usage is TRBV13 and J usage is TRBJ1-2, with TRBD1 matching 12 bases. V was pared by 4 bases and J by 8 bases, with 8 bases of the junction left unmatched. Germline assignment: CDR1 PRHDT and CDR2 FYEKMQ (reference sequence). The CDR3 covers 15 residues.

A few counts support this clonotype. The chain employs TRBV20-1 and TRBJ2-3; 9 bases are a match to TRBD1. Germline CDR1 is DFQATT and CDR2 is SNEGSKA (reference sequence). Unmatched junction bases numbered 5, after V lost 0 bases and J lost 1 base. CDR3 size: 16 residues. CDR3 DNA: TGCAGTGCTAGAGATCTCCGGGACAGGGGCACAGATACGCAGTATTTT. Its translation: CSARDLRDRGTDTQYF.

This clonotype showed up just a few times. The rearrangement links TRBV7-2 to TRBJ2-7; 7 nucleotides align to TRBD1. J lost 4 bases, V lost 4 bases, and 4 bases had no gene match. This CDR3 comprises 13 residues. Germline V CDR1 and CDR2: SGHTA, FQGNSA. The CDR3 nucleotides are TGTGCCAGCAGCTGGCTGGACAGGTACGAGCAGTACTTC. Protein: CASSWLDRYEQYF.

In its sample, this clonotype was seen a few times. This chain connects TRBV29-1 to TRBJ1-5, with 8 nucleotides matching TRBD1. Germline V lookup: CDR1 SQVTM, CDR2 ANQGSEA. The CDR3 spans 15 residues. The junction had 10 bases not matched to a gene; V was cut back by 4 bases and J by 5 bases. The CDR3 sequence: CSVGAGQGRDQPQHF. The CDR3 coding sequence is TGCAGCGTTGGGGCCGGACAGGGACGGGATCAGCCCCAGCATTTT.

This clonotype was found once. The V gene is TRBV10-3, the J gene TRBJ2-6, with 7 bases aligning to TRBD1. Germline V gives CDR1 ENHRY, CDR2 SYGVKD. The CDR3 covers 15 residues. Trimming removed 11 bases from V and 3 bases from J; junction bases left unmatched: 10. Written as DNA, the CDR3 is TGTGCCTCGAGACAGGGCATGTATGGGGCCAACGTCCTGACTTTC. Translating gives CASRQGMYGANVLTF.

In its sample, this clonotype was seen a few times. The chain is built from TRBV29-1 and TRBJ2-7, with 8 bases aligning to TRBD1. CDR1 is SQVTM and CDR2 is ANQGSEA in the germline V gene. The CDR3 runs to 13 residues. J lost 2 bases, V lost 3 bases, and 3 bases had no gene match. CDR3 protein: CSVEVTGAYEQYF. In DNA form, the CDR3 reads TGCAGCGTTGAGGTGACAGGGGCCTACGAGCAGTACTTC.